Each of the 22 T cell receptor beta chains below was sequenced from the same sample in a study of PD-1 blockade in classical Hodgkin lymphoma. The method was immunoSEQ multiplex PCR; TCRdb's version includes in-frame clones alone and lacks a portion of them. The data contain just under 20,000 clones, approximately 82% of them singletons. Time point meaning: newly diagnosed, previously untreated cHL patient sample. With magnetic negative selection, CD4+ T cells were purified from PBMCs that had been thawed. The sample comprised CD4+ T cells from blood. All receptors come from a human donor with classical Hodgkin lymphoma.

This chain links TRBV9 with TRBJ1-1; D possibly corresponds to TRBD1 (6 bases). The CDR3 is made up of 12 amino acids. Between the trimmed V and J ends, which lost 0 bases and 9 bases, there was a span of 9 bases. Germline V CDR1 and CDR2: SGDLS, YYNGEE. The CDR3 DNA reads TGTGCCAGCAGCGTAGTAGGGGGGAAAGCTTTCTTT. The encoded protein is CASSVVGGKAFF.

This chain links TRBV6-1 with TRBJ1-6; the D gene is possibly TRBD1 (5 bases). Germline CDR1 MNHNS, CDR2 SASEGT. This CDR3 contains 14 residues. Between the trimmed V and J ends, which lost 11 bases and 6 bases, there was a span of 17 bases. CDR3 DNA sequence: TGTGCCGCGCCGGGGCAGGGTCCTAATTCACCCCTCCACTTT. Residues: CAAPGQGPNSPLHF.

V usage is TRBV6-1 and J usage is TRBJ2-2, with D perhaps matching TRBD1 (6 bases). Germline lookup yields CDR1 MNHNS and CDR2 SASEGT. Trimming shortened V by 3 bases and J by 7 bases, and 18 bases separated the two germline ends. The CDR3 totals 16 residues. The CDR3 sequence is CASSEGAALRNGELFF. For the CDR3, the DNA is TGTGCCAGCAGTGAGGGGGCGGCTTTGCGTAACGGGGAGCTGTTTTTT.

The genes are TRBV5-1 and TRBJ2-2; 11 positions match TRBD1. V dropped 4 bases and J dropped 0; count of bases not matched to a gene: 2. The length of the CDR3 is 16 residues. Germline lookup yields CDR1 SGHRS and CDR2 YFSETQ. CDR3 loop: CASSPGQGANTGELFF. CDR3 in DNA: TGCGCCAGCAGCCCGGGACAGGGGGCGAACACCGGGGAGCTGTTTTTT. The whole variable domain, remainder taken from reference TRBV5-1 and TRBJ2-2, is KAGVTQTPRYLIKTRGQQVTLSCSPISGHRSVSWYQQTPGQGLQFLFEYFSETQRNKGNFPGRFSGRQFSNSRSEMNVSTLELGDSALYLCASSPGQGANTGELFFGEGSRLTVL.

This chain joins TRBV7-2 and TRBJ1-4, with 7 nucleotides matching TRBD1. This CDR3 has 16 amino acids. The germline CDR1 and CDR2 sequences are SGHTA and FQGNSA. With 6 bases clipped from V and 5 bases from J, the junction kept 12 bases outside the gene matches. The CDR3 DNA reads as TGTGCCAGCAGTCGAACAGGGGCGACGAGGAATGAAAAACTGTTTTTT. It encodes CASSRTGATRNEKLFF.

The chain combines TRBV19 with TRBJ2-2; 8 positions agree with TRBD2. The J segment lost 5 bases and the V segment lost 5 bases, leaving 7 bases of the junction unmatched. The length of the CDR3 is 15 residues. Looked up from germline, CDR1 is LNHDA and CDR2 is SQIVND (reference sequence). CDR3 bases: TGTGCCAGTAGTGTCGGACTAGCTGGTACCGGGGAGCTGTTTTTT. Translation gives CASSVGLAGTGELFF.

The V call is TRBV5-1, the J call TRBJ2-1, with 7 bases that match TRBD1. After removal of 0 bases from V and 4 bases from J, the junction contained 10 bases not matched to a gene. In germline, CDR1 is SGHRS, CDR2 YFSETQ. The length of the CDR3 is 17 residues. The CDR3 region has the DNA TGCGCCAGCAGCTTGGCCGACAGGGTCGGGCTTTACAATGAGCAGTTCTTC. Amino acids: CASSLADRVGLYNEQFF.

This chain links TRBV7-8 with TRBJ2-7; 9 nucleotides align to TRBD2. In germline, CDR1 is SGHVS, CDR2 FQNEAQ. Trimming took 6 bases from V and 2 from J; bases not matched to a gene: 11. The CDR3 contains 16 residues. CDR3 DNA sequence: TGTGCCAGCAGGCCAGCTCGGCGGGAGGGCCCCTACGAGCAGTACTTC. Amino acids: CASRPARREGPYEQYF.

The chain recombines TRBV5-4 with TRBJ2-1, with 7 bases lining up with TRBD1. Germline V gene data show CDR1 as SGHNT and CDR2 as YYREEE (reference sequence). V trimming: 4 bases; J trimming: 8 bases; junction bases outside the gene matches: 12. This CDR3 has 15 amino acids. Here the CDR3 DNA reads TGTGCCAGCAGCGGCTCAATTGGGCAGGGGGATGAGCAGTTCTTC. This codes for CASSGSIGQGDEQFF.

This chain links TRBV7-9 with TRBJ2-1; 8 nucleotides line up with TRBD2. The CDR3 is made up of 14 amino acids. Germline loops: CDR1 SEHNR, CDR2 FQNEAQ (reference sequence). J lost 7 bases, V lost 11 bases, and 13 bases had no gene match. As DNA, the CDR3 is TGTGCCTCCGCACGGAGCGGGAGCCTAAATGAGCAGTTCTTC. Translation: CASARSGSLNEQFF. Based on the CDR3 plus reference TRBV7-9 and TRBJ2-1, the full variable domain is DTGVSQNPRHKITKRGQNVTFRCDPISEHNRLYWYRQTLGQGPEFLTYFQNEAQLEKSRLLSDRFSAERPKGSFSTLEIQRTEQGDSAMYLCASARSGSLNEQFFGPGTRLTVL.

This clone appeared a few times. V and J are TRBV2 and TRBJ1-1, with D uncertain. V shed 4 bases and J shed 0 bases, with 6 bases lying between them. In germline, CDR1 is SNHLY, CDR2 FYNNEI. This CDR3 region has 13 residues. CDR3 loop: CASSADMNTEAFF. The CDR3 DNA follows: TGTGCCAGCAGTGCCGATATGAACACTGAAGCTTTCTTT.

This clone was picked up a small number of times. V and J are TRBV5-1 and TRBJ1-2; D is perhaps TRBD1 (6 bases). V lost 3 bases and J 3 bases, leaving 9 bases between the germline ends. The CDR3 has 13 amino acids. Germline V lookup: CDR1 SGHRS, CDR2 YFSETQ. This CDR3 is CASSYTGYYGYTF. CDR3 nucleotides: TGCGCCAGCAGCTATACAGGGTACTATGGCTACACCTTC.

The CDR3 region is CASSPGGWTYEQYF. The CDR3 DNA sequence: TGTGCCAGCAGCCCTGGCGGGTGGACCTACGAGCAGTACTTC. This chain uses TRBV7-2 with TRBJ2-7; D is perhaps TRBD2 (5 bases). This CDR3 contains 14 residues. The germline gives CDR1 SGHTA, CDR2 FQGNSA. V lost 5 bases to trimming and J lost 2 bases, with 13 bases between them.

The chain joins TRBV6-6 to TRBJ1-2; D is unresolved. CDR1 is MNHNY, CDR2 SVGAGI, per germline (reference sequence). The CDR3 extends over 13 amino acids. Trimming cost V 5 bases and J 4 bases, with 11 bases left between them. The CDR3 nucleotides are TGTGCCAGCAGTCAACGACTTGGCTATGGCTACACCTTC. Amino acid sequence: CASSQRLGYGYTF.

The rearrangement uses TRBV9 and TRBJ2-6, with TRBD2 matching 14 bases. Germline CDR1 and CDR2: SGDLS and YYNGEE. The CDR3 extends over 20 amino acids. The trim removed 3 bases at V and 0 bases at J, leaving 8 bases unmatched. CDR3 region: CASSAGLAGGLGSGANVLTF. DNA of the CDR3: TGTGCCAGCAGCGCCGGACTAGCGGGGGGATTGGGCTCTGGGGCCAACGTCCTGACTTTC.

The V call is TRBV7-9, the J call TRBJ2-3; 13 bases line up with TRBD2. The CDR3 has 16 amino acids. J gave up 9 bases and V 5 bases, and 11 bases lay outside the gene matches. Germline V gives CDR1 SEHNR, CDR2 FQNEAQ (reference sequence). The CDR3: CASSTLAGGAVGTQYF. The CDR3 region has the DNA TGTGCCAGCAGCACACTAGCGGGAGGGGCGGTAGGGACGCAGTATTTT.

V and J are TRBV9 and TRBJ2-1, with no clear D. Trimming took off 0 bases at V and 7 bases at J, with 8 bases between the two ends. Germline V gene sequence: CDR1 SGDLS, CDR2 YYNGEE. The CDR3 consists of 13 residues. In nucleotides, the CDR3 is TGTGCCAGCAGCGTAGTACCCGGGAATGAGCAGTTCTTC. Translating gives CASSVVPGNEQFF.

Note on this clone: An end of the junction differs from the germline gene, which may be a read error. The V call is TRBV7-7, the J call TRBJ2-2, with TRBD1 identical over 8 bases. The germline CDR1 and CDR2 sequences are SSHAT and FNYEAQ (reference sequence). The CDR3 loop spans 14 amino acids. The CDR3 DNA reads TGTGCTAGCAGCTCTGACAGGGGAACGGGGGAGCTGTTTTTT. Its translation is CASSSDRGTGELFF.

This rearrangement joins TRBV10-1 to TRBJ2-1; D is uncertain. Germline V lookup: CDR1 WNHNN, CDR2 SYGVQD (reference sequence). This CDR3 spans 12 amino acids. Between the trimmed V and J ends, which lost 8 bases and 5 bases, there was a span of 10 bases. The CDR3, as DNA: TGCGCCAGCTCCGGGCCCAACAATGAGCAGTTCTTC. This codes for CASSGPNNEQFF.

The chain employs TRBV10-2 and TRBJ2-5, with TRBD2 matching 9 bases. Losses at the gene ends were 7 bases for V and 4 bases for J; bases not matched to a gene: 7. The CDR3 sequence is 14 residues long. Looked up from germline, CDR1 is WSHSY and CDR2 is SAAADI. The CDR3 is CASKTAGGPETQYF. The CDR3 bases are TGCGCCAGCAAAACCGCGGGAGGGCCAGAGACCCAGTACTTC.

This clone was found once. The chain recombines TRBV6-1 with TRBJ2-7; D possibly corresponds to TRBD1 (6 bases). V dropped 4 bases and J dropped 10 bases, with 23 bases sitting between them. From germline, CDR1 is MNHNS and CDR2 SASEGT. The CDR3 has 15 amino acids. The CDR3 here is CASSGVGGQNFPQYF. CDR3 DNA sequence: TGTGCCAGCAGTGGGGTTGGAGGACAGAACTTCCCCCAGTACTTC.

CDR3 DNA sequence: TGTGCCAGCAGTTTCCTAGATAGGGGGGGCACCGGGGAGCTGTTTTTT. It translates to CASSFLDRGGTGELFF. The chain carries TRBV27 and TRBJ2-2; tentative D call: TRBD2 (7 bases). V was cut by 3 bases and J by 4 bases, with 15 bases left in between. Germline assignment: CDR1 MNHEY and CDR2 SMNVEV (reference sequence). This CDR3 region has 16 residues.